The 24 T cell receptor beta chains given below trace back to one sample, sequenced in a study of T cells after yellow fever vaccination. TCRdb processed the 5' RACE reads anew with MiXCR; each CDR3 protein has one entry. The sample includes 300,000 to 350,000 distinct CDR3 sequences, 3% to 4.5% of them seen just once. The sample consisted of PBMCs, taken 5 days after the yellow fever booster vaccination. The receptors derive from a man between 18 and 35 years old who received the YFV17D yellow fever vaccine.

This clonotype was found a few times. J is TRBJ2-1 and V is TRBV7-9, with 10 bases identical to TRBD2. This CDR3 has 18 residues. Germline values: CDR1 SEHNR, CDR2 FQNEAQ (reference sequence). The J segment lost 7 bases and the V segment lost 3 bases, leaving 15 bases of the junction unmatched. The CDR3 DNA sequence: TGTGCCAGCAGCTTTCGTAGCGGGGGGTTCCTTAAGGAGAATGAGCAGTTCTTC. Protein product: CASSFRSGGFLKENEQFF.

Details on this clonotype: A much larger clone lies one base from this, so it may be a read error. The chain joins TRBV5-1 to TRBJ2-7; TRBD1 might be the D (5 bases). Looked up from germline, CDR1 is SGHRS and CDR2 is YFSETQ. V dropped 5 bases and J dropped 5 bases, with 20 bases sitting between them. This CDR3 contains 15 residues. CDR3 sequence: CASRSMFRGPHEQYF. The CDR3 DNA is TGCGCCAGCAGATCCATGTTTAGGGGTCCCCACGAGCAGTACTTC.

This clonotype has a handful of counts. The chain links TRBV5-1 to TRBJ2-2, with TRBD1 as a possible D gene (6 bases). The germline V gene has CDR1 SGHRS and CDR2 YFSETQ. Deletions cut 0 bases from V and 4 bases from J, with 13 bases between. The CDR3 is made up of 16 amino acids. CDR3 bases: TGCGCCAGCAGCTTGGTAGCCGGACAGTCCACCGGGGAGCTGTTTTTT. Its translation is CASSLVAGQSTGELFF.

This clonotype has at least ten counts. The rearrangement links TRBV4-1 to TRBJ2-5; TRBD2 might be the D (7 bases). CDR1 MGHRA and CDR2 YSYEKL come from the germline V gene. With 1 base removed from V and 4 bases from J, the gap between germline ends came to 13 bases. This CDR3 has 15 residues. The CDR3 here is CASSQGSGGRETQYF. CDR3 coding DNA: TGCGCCAGCAGCCAAGGTTCGGGGGGCCGAGAGACCCAGTACTTC.

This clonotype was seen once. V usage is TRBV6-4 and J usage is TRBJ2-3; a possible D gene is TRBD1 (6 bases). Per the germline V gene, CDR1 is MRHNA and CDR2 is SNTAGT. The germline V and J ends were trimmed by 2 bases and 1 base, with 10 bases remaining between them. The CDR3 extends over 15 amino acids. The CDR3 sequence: CASSDQGSGTDTQYF. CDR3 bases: TGTGCCAGCAGTGACCAGGGGTCGGGCACAGATACGCAGTATTTT.

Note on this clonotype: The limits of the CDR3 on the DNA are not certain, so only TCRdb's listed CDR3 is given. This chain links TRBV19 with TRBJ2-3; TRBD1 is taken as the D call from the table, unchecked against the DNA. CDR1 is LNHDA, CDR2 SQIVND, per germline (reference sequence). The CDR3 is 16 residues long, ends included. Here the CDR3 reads CASSISGQAGTDTQYF.

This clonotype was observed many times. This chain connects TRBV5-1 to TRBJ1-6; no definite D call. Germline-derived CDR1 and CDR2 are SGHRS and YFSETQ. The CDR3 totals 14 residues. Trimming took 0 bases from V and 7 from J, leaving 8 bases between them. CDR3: CASSLGSGNSPLHF. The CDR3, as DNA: TGCGCCAGCAGCTTGGGTTCGGGAAATTCACCCCTCCACTTT.

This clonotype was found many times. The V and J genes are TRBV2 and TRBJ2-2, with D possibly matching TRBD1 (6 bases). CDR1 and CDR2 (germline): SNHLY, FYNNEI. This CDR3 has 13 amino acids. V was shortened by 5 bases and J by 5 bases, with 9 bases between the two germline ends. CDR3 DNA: TGTGCCAGCAGTCCCCAGGGGACCGGGGAGCTGTTTTTT. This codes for CASSPQGTGELFF. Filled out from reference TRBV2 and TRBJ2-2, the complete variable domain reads EPEVTQTPSHQVTQMGQEVILRCVPISNHLYFYWYRQILGQKVEFLVSFYNNEISEKSEIFDDQFSVERPDGSNFTLKIRSTKLEDSAMYFCASSPQGTGELFFGEGSRLTVL.

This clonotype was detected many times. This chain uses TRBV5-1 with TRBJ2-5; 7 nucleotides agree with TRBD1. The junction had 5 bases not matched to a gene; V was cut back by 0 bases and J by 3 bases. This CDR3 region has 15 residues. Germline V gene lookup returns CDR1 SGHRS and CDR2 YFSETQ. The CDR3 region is CASSLGRTGEETQYF. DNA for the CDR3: TGCGCCAGCAGCTTGGGACGAACAGGGGAAGAGACCCAGTACTTC.

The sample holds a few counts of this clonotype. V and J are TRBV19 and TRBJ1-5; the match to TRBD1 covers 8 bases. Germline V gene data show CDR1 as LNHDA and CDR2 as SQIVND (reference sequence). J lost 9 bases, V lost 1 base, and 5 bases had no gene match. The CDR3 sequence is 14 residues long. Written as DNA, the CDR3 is TGTGCCAGTAGTATAGTCAGGGGGCAGGGGCCCCAGCATTTT. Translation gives CASSIVRGQGPQHF.

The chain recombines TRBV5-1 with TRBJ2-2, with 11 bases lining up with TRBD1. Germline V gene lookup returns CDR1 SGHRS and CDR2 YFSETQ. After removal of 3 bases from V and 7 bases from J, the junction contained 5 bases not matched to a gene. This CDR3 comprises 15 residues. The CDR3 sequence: CASSYWTGGDGELFF. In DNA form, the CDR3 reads TGCGCCAGCAGCTACTGGACAGGGGGCGACGGGGAGCTGTTTTTT.

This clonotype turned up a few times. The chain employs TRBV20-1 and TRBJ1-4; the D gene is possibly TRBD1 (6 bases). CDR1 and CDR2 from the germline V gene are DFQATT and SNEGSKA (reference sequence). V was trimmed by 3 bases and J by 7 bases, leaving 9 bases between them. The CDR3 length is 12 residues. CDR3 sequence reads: CSASAGAEKLFF. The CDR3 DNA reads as TGCAGTGCTAGCGCAGGGGCTGAAAAACTGTTTTTT.

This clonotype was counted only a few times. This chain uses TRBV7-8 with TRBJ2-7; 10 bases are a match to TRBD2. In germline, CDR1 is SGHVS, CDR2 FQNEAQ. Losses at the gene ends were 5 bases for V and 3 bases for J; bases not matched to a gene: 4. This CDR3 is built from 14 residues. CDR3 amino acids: CASSSSGGLYEQYF. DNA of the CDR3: TGTGCCAGCAGCAGTAGCGGGGGGCTCTACGAGCAGTACTTC.

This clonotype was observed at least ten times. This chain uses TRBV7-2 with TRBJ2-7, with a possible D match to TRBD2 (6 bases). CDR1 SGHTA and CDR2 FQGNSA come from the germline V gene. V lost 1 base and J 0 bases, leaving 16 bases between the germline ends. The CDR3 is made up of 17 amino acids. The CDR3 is CASSLGVRGGGSYEQYF. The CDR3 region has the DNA TGTGCCAGCAGCTTAGGTGTTAGGGGAGGCGGCTCCTACGAGCAGTACTTC.

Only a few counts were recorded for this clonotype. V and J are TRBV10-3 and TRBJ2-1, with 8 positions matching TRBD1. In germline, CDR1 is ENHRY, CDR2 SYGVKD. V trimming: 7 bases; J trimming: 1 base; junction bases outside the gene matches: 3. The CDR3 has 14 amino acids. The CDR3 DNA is TGTGCCATCACTGACAGGGGATCCTACAATGAGCAGTTCTTC. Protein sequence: CAITDRGSYNEQFF.

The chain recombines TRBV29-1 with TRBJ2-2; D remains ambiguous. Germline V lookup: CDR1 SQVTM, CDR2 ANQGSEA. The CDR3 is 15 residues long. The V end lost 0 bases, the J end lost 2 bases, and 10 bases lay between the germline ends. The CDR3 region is CSVEEGNRNTGELFF. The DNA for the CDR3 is TGCAGCGTTGAAGAAGGAAACAGAAACACCGGGGAGCTGTTTTTT.

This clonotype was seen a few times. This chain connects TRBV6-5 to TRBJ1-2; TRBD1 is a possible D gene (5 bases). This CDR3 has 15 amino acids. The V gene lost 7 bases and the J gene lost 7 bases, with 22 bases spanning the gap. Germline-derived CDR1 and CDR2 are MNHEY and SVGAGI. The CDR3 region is CASTQGGEGFGGYTF. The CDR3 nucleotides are TGTGCCAGCACCCAAGGAGGGGAGGGTTTCGGTGGCTACACCTTC.

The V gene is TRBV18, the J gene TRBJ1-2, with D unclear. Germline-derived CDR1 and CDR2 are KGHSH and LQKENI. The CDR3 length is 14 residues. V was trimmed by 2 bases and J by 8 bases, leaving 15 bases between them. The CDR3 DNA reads TGTGCCAGCTCACCAAGTCTAAGGGAGGAGGGCTACACCTTC. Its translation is CASSPSLREEGYTF.

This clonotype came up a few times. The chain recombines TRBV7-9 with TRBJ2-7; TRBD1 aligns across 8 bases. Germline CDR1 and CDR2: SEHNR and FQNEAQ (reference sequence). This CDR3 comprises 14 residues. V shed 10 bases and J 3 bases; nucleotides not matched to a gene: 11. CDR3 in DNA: TGTGCCACCGAAGGACAGGGAGGTATCTACGAGCAGTACTTC. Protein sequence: CATEGQGGIYEQYF.

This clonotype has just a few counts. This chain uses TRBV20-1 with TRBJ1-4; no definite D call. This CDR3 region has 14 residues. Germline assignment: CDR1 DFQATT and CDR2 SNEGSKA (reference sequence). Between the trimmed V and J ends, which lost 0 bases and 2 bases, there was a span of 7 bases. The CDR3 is CSARERTTNEKLFF. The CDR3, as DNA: TGCAGTGCTAGAGAAAGGACTACTAATGAAAAACTGTTTTTT.

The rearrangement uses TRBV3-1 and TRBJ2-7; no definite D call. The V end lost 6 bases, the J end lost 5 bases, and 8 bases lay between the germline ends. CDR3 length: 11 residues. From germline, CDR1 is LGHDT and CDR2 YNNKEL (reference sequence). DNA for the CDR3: TGTGCCAGCAGAATTGGGAACGAGCAGTACTTC. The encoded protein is CASRIGNEQYF.

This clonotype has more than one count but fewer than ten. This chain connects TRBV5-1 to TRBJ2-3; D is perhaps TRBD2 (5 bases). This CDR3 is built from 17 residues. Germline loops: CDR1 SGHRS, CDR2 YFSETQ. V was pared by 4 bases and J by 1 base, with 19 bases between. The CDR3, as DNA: TGCGCCAGCAGCCTTCGAGCAAGCGGAGTACGCACAGATACGCAGTATTTT. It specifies CASSLRASGVRTDTQYF.

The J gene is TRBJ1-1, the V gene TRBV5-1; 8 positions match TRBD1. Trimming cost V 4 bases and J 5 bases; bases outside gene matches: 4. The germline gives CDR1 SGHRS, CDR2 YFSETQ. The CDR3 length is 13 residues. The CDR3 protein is CASSLGTGTEAFF. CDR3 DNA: TGCGCCAGCAGCCTAGGGACAGGTACTGAAGCTTTCTTT.

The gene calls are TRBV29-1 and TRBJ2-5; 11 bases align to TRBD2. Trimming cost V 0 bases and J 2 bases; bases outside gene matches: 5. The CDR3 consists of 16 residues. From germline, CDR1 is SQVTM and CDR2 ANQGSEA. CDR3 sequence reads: CSVEDLGLADQETQYF. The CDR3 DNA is TGCAGCGTTGAAGATTTGGGACTAGCGGATCAAGAGACCCAGTACTTC. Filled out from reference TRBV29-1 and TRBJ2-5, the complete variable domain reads SAVISQKPSRDICQRGTSLTIQCQVDSQVTMMFWYRQQPGQSLTLIATANQGSEATYESGFVIDKFPISRPNLTFSTLTVSNMSPEDSSIYLCSVEDLGLADQETQYFGPGTRLLVL.